The 16 T cell receptor beta chains reported below all come from one sample, sequenced in a study of regulatory T cells in long-lasting Graves disease. Time point defined: newly diagnosed GD, antithyroid drugs for less than 3 months. Following extraction of RNA from PBMCs, that RNA was used to make the TCR library. Through Arm-PCR of CDR3 regions and iRepertoire HTBI primers, TCR beta libraries were built. TCRdb analysed the multiplex PCR reads with MiXCR anew, one entry per CDR3 protein. The sample includes roughly 400,000 distinct CDR3 sequences, roughly 15% of them seen just once. This same sample was also taken into another study, of T cells in Graves' hyperthyroidism and ophthalmopathy.

This material consisted of peripheral blood mononuclear cells (PBMCs), taken at new diagnosis, from a patient treated with antithyroid drugs. These receptors were taken from a young woman with Graves disease.

This chain connects TRBV19 to TRBJ2-2; D remains unclear. Trimming stripped 6 bases from V and 3 bases from J, with 11 bases between. CDR1 and CDR2 (germline): LNHDA, SQIVND (reference sequence). This CDR3 comprises 14 residues. The CDR3 region has the DNA TGTGCCAGTAGCCACGGGCTCTACACCGGGGAGCTGTTTTTT. Translating it yields CASSHGLYTGELFF.

The chain employs TRBV27 and TRBJ2-2; perhaps TRBD1 as D (6 bases). Germline CDR1 and CDR2: MNHEY and SMNVEV (reference sequence). The V end lost 1 base, the J end lost 5 bases, and 14 bases lay between the germline ends. The CDR3 sequence is 16 residues long. CDR3 loop: CASSLWAGDGTGELFF. The DNA for the CDR3 is TGTGCCAGCAGTTTATGGGCAGGGGACGGTACCGGGGAGCTGTTTTTT.

As to this clonotype: This likely traces to a read error, being one base from a far larger clone. The chain links TRBV5-4 to TRBJ2-3, with D perhaps given as TRBD1 or TRBD2 (5 bases each). The CDR3 totals 12 residues. CDR1 is SGHNT and CDR2 is YYREEE in the germline V gene (reference sequence). CDR3 sequence: CASSFRGDTRYF. In nucleotides, the CDR3 is TGTGCCAGCAGCTTTAGGGGAGATACGCGGTATTTT.

A few counts support this clonotype. The rearrangement joins TRBV24-1 to TRBJ2-2, with 9 bases aligning to TRBD2. The V gene end was trimmed by 3 bases and the J gene end by 6 bases; junction bases not matched to a gene: 22. CDR3 size: 21 residues. Germline V gene lookup returns CDR1 KGHDR and CDR2 SFDVKD. The CDR3 DNA is TGTGCCACCAGTGATGCTGCTGTTGCGGGAGGGCTCGGGGCAAGGGCCGGGGAGCTGTTTTTT. Translation: CATSDAAVAGGLGARAGELFF.

This clonotype was found many times. This rearrangement joins TRBV6-1 to TRBJ2-1; D gene unclear. Germline CDR1 MNHNS, CDR2 SASEGT. This CDR3 has 13 residues. V lost 2 bases, J lost 2 bases, and 4 bases lay in between. CDR3 residues: CASSENTYNEQFF. The CDR3 nucleotides read TGTGCCAGCAGTGAAAACACCTACAATGAGCAGTTCTTC.

This clonotype occurred a few times. This chain uses TRBV5-1 with TRBJ1-2, with 7 bases aligning to TRBD1. J lost 2 bases, V lost 3 bases, and 10 bases had no gene match. The CDR3 has 16 residues. Germline loops: CDR1 SGHRS, CDR2 YFSETQ. DNA for the CDR3: TGCGCCAGCAGCTCACAGGGGACGCGGAAGAACTATGGCTACACCTTC. Residues: CASSSQGTRKNYGYTF.

The chain has TRBV10-3 and TRBJ2-7, with D uncertain. The CDR3 has 15 residues. Trimming pared 0 bases from V and 0 bases from J, leaving 9 bases between. Germline CDR1 and CDR2: ENHRY and SYGVKD. In DNA form, the CDR3 reads TGTGCCATCAGTGAGTCGAAACAGAACTCCTACGAGCAGTACTTC. It specifies CAISESKQNSYEQYF.

V is TRBV6-1 and J is TRBJ2-2; TRBD2 is a possible D gene (6 bases). V lost 10 bases, J lost 7 bases, and 16 bases lay in between. Per the germline V gene, CDR1 is MNHNS and CDR2 is SASEGT. The CDR3 is made up of 13 amino acids. DNA of the CDR3: TGTGCCACCTCATCACACGGGGGCGGGGAGCTGTTTTTT. This gives the protein CATSSHGGGELFF.

This clonotype was picked up many times. The chain recombines TRBV28 with TRBJ2-1; maybe TRBD2 (6 bases). This CDR3 contains 11 residues. Germline loops: CDR1 MDHEN, CDR2 SYDVKM. V was clipped by 4 bases and J by 14 bases, with 12 bases between them. In DNA form, the CDR3 reads TGTGCCAGCAGTTGGGGGTGGGGGGAGTTCTTC. It is translated as CASSWGWGEFF.

This clonotype appeared a few times. The chain has TRBV10-2 and TRBJ2-3, with D tentatively TRBD2 (5 bases). CDR1 and CDR2 from the germline V gene are WSHSY and SAAADI. The V end was cut by 2 bases, the J end by 4 bases, with 7 bases between. CDR3 length equals 13 residues. The CDR3 region has the DNA TGCGCCAGCAGTGAGGAGGGAGCAGATACGCAGTATTTT. This codes for CASSEEGADTQYF.

This clonotype was detected ten times or more. V usage is TRBV20-1 and J usage is TRBJ2-7; D might be TRBD2 (7 bases). This CDR3 has 17 residues. Germline lookup yields CDR1 DFQATT and CDR2 SNEGSKA (reference sequence). The V and J ends lost 3 bases and 6 bases respectively, with 27 bases between them. The CDR3, as DNA: TGCAGTGCTAGGGACGTGTGGGGGGGTAGCGGCAGGGGCGAGCAGTACTTC. Its translation: CSARDVWGGSGRGEQYF.

The table lists this clonotype with a few counts. The rearrangement links TRBV15 to TRBJ1-6; weak D call: TRBD1 (6 bases). Trimming left V 2 bases short and J 5 bases short, with 10 bases between. The CDR3 totals 15 residues. The V gene's germline CDR1 is LNHNV and CDR2 YYDKDF (reference sequence). Written as DNA, the CDR3 is TGTGCCACCAGCAGATCAAGACAGGATAATTCACCCCTCCACTTT. Translated: CATSRSRQDNSPLHF.

The rearrangement links TRBV30 to TRBJ2-1; D possibly uses TRBD1 or TRBD2 (6 bases each). The CDR3 sequence is 11 residues long. V lost 5 bases to trimming and J lost 10 bases, with 12 bases between them. CDR1 is GTSNPN and CDR2 is SVGIG in the germline V gene (reference sequence). In nucleotides, the CDR3 is TGTGCCTGGGGAGGGGGGTACGAGCAGTTCTTC. Protein sequence: CAWGGGYEQFF.

The rearrangement joins TRBV7-9 to TRBJ1-1, with D possibly matching TRBD1 (5 bases). V was trimmed by 4 bases and J by 7 bases, leaving 10 bases between them. Looked up from germline, CDR1 is SEHNR and CDR2 is FQNEAQ (reference sequence). This CDR3 comprises 12 residues. CDR3 bases: TGTGCCAGCAGCTCGGCCAGGGTTGAAGCTTTCTTT. Its protein product is CASSSARVEAFF.

This clonotype occurred many times. The rearrangement links TRBV5-1 to TRBJ2-3, with D tentatively TRBD1 (5 bases). Germline CDR1 and CDR2: SGHRS and YFSETQ. This CDR3 contains 17 residues. The germline V and J ends were trimmed by 1 base and 4 bases, with 19 bases remaining between them. Here the CDR3 DNA reads TGCGCCAGCAGCTTGAGTACAGGTCTTGTCGACGCAGATACGCAGTATTTT. It yields the protein CASSLSTGLVDADTQYF.

This clonotype has ten or more counts. The J gene is TRBJ2-7, the V gene TRBV2; the D gene is possibly TRBD1 (5 bases). The germline CDR1 and CDR2 sequences are SNHLY and FYNNEI. V was shortened by 0 bases and J by 3 bases, with 9 bases between the two germline ends. The CDR3 sequence is 14 residues long. CDR3 nucleotides: TGTGCCAGCAGTGAAGCTGCAGGGAACTACGAGCAGTACTTC. It codes for CASSEAAGNYEQYF.